The clone carrying this T cell receptor beta chain has at least ten counts. Its specificity is not known. The junction and the germline gene differ at one end; a read error may be behind it. The data are from a study of CD8 T cells in ankylosing spondylitis. As the method for making TCR beta libraries, quantitative 5'-RACE with molecular barcodes was used. TCRdb re-called the 5' RACE reads through MiXCR, storing one row per CDR3 protein. The profile shows a few hundred thousand distinct CDR3 sequences, about 10% of them singletons. Overall study findings and caveats: Characteristic of ankylosing spondylitis blood, it appeared, was a TCR beta motif comprising several highly homologous variants. Certain motif variants had earlier appeared in reactive arthritis synovial fluid and blood.

Germline CDR1 and CDR2: SGHRS and YFSETQ. CDR3 size: 16 residues. The rearrangement joins TRBV5-1 to TRBJ1-2; 8 bases agree with TRBD1. Material: blood, either unsorted or a sorted T cell fraction (not recorded which). This sequence was found in a male donor with ankylosing spondylitis or in good health (not recorded which). CDR3 protein: CASSLGLGQAGYGYTF. In nucleotides, the CDR3 is TGCGCCAGTAGCTTGGGTCTGGGACAGGCCGGCTATGGCTACACCTTC.